The 4 T cell receptor beta chains reported below all come from one sample, sequenced in a study of OX40 agonist ivuxolimab in advanced cancers. Profiled with immunoSEQ multiplex PCR; TCRdb holds only in-frame clones, not every one. The sample contains tens of thousands of clones, roughly 90% of which appear only once. The specimen comprised CD4+ or CD8+ T cells sorted from blood, sampled in a trial of the OX40 agonist ivuxolimab. The receptors here all came from an adult with an advanced solid tumor such as melanoma, head and neck, liver or kidney cancer.

This chain connects TRBV5-3 to TRBJ2-7; TRBD2 matches 14 bases. TRBV5-3 is treated as an ORF (open reading frame) with a function not yet certain. With 4 bases clipped from V and 5 bases from J, the junction kept 5 bases outside the gene matches. This CDR3 has 15 residues. CDR3 in DNA: TGTGCCAGAAGCCGGGGACTAGCGGGGGCCCACGAGCAGTACTTC. Translating it yields CARSRGLAGAHEQYF.

V and J are TRBV6-6 and TRBJ1-2; a weak D match, TRBD1 (6 bases). CDR1 MNHNY and CDR2 SVGAGI come from the germline V gene (reference sequence). This CDR3 is 12 amino acids long. V gave up 5 bases and J gave up 4 bases, with 8 bases separating them. CDR3 protein: CASSGQSYGYTF. CDR3 DNA: TGTGCCAGCAGTGGACAGTCCTATGGCTACACCTTC.

The chain uses TRBV6-1 and TRBJ1-1, with TRBD1 matching 9 bases. The CDR3 length is 15 residues. The germline CDR1 and CDR2 sequences are MNHNS and SASEGT. Trimming at V came to 2 bases and at J to 5 bases, leaving 6 bases not matched to a gene. CDR3 coding DNA: TGTGCCAGCAGTGAACGAACAGGGGGCCGAACTGAAGCTTTCTTT. Encoded protein: CASSERTGGRTEAFF.

J is TRBJ1-3 and V is TRBV14, with no clear D. In germline, CDR1 is SGHDN, CDR2 FVKESK. This CDR3 has 15 residues. V was clipped by 1 base and J by 3 bases, with 10 bases between them. The CDR3, as DNA: TGTGCCAGCAGCCAAGGAATCAGTTTTGGAAACACCATATATTTT. The encoded protein is CASSQGISFGNTIYF.